This T cell receptor (beta chain) was found in a study of blood T cell repertoires in COVID-19. On the study more broadly: There were acute and convalescent COVID-19 samples, and they came from the United States, Italy and Spain. Sample material is recorded as cDNA or gDNA derived from T cells, B-cell-depleted T cells, or PBMCs.

This CDR3 region has 14 residues. With 0 bases removed from V and 8 bases from J, the gap between germline ends came to 13 bases. CDR1 is SGHDN, CDR2 FVKESK, per germline. The authors' processing: Quantification of nucleated cells was approximated via reference gene primer amplification. TCRdb keeps only in-frame clones here, not all; method: immunoSEQ multiplex PCR. The DNA was the basis for D and trimming; V, J and clone size are from that table. The sample records some 150,000 clones, 75% to 90% being singletons. The V and J genes are TRBV14 and TRBJ1-2; D possibly corresponds to TRBD1 (5 bases). This TCR was sampled from a human donor in a cohort sampled during active COVID-19. The sequenced material came from peripheral blood. CDR3 residues: CASSQDSGLEGYTF. The DNA of the CDR3 is TGTGCCAGCAGCCAAGATTCAGGGTTGGAGGGCTACACCTTC.